The clone carrying this T cell receptor (beta chain) was seen just once. Its cognate antigen is unknown. The PCR ran on 60 Vbeta and 13 Jbeta primers. Generated by immunoSEQ multiplex PCR, the TCRdb table keeps only in-frame clones and is missing some. The data hold under 150,000 clones, with just under 85% observed a single time. These data come from a study of cytomegalovirus exposure and HLA in healthy donors. Points from the study as a whole: A cluster of highly shared sequence variants was likely a sequencing artifact. The authors later found HLA-associated TCR beta chains more clonally expanded than equally common others.

Germline loops: CDR1 SEHNR, CDR2 FQNEAQ (reference sequence). The CDR3 length is 17 residues. V trimming: 2 bases; J trimming: 0 bases; junction bases outside the gene matches: 9. The chain couples TRBV7-9 to TRBJ1-2; 7 bases are shared with TRBD1. The clonotype originates from a man between 40 and 49 years old in good health and CMV-seropositive. The specimen sequenced was PBMCs. In DNA, the CDR3 is TGTGCCAGCAGCTTAACGGGCAGGGGGGAGGCTAACTATGGCTACACCTTC. This codes for CASSLTGRGEANYGYTF.